Listed below are T cell receptor beta chains from one sample, sequenced in a study of cytomegalovirus exposure and HLA in healthy donors. Profiling relied on immunoSEQ multiplex PCR, and the TCRdb table lists in-frame clones only, not all of them. This table holds 140,000 to 150,000 clones, approximately 70% found once. Sequenced: PBMCs. These receptor sequences come from a woman aged 55-70 years in good health and CMV-seropositive. CDR3s include the opening cysteine and the closing phenylalanine or tryptophan. Each record gives: V gene, D gene, clone size, CDR3 length, J gene, CDR3 protein, CDR3 DNA. The D gene is left open where the match is weak. Clone size appears in some rows only: once, few, many, or a class for an expanded clone.

v_call: TRBV28; d_call: TRBD1; clone_size: .; cdr3_length: 16; j_call: TRBJ1-5; cdr3_aa: CASSPSGQLSNQPQHF; cdr3_nt: TGTGCCAGCAGTCCCTCGGGACAGCTTAGCAATCAGCCCCAGCATTTT
v_call: TRBV29-1; d_call: TRBD2; clone_size: .; cdr3_length: 13; j_call: TRBJ2-5; cdr3_aa: CSVRGRARETQYF; cdr3_nt: TGCAGCGTTCGCGGGAGGGCCAGGGAGACCCAGTACTTC
v_call: TRBV4-2; d_call: .; clone_size: few; cdr3_length: 14; j_call: TRBJ1-1; cdr3_aa: CASSQDAGQAEAFF; cdr3_nt: TGTGCCAGCAGCCAAGATGCGGGGCAGGCTGAAGCTTTCTTT
v_call: TRBV28; d_call: TRBD1; clone_size: .; cdr3_length: 15; j_call: TRBJ2-2; cdr3_aa: CASSLLDRGTGELFF; cdr3_nt: TGTGCCAGCAGTTTATTGGACAGGGGAACCGGGGAGCTGTTTTTT
v_call: TRBV28; d_call: TRBD1; clone_size: .; cdr3_length: 14; j_call: TRBJ1-1; cdr3_aa: CASRKQGAGTEAFF; cdr3_nt: TGTGCCAGCAGGAAACAGGGGGCTGGCACTGAAGCTTTCTTT
v_call: TRBV6-6; d_call: TRBD2; clone_size: .; cdr3_length: 16; j_call: TRBJ2-2; cdr3_aa: CASSLGLAGGGGELFF; cdr3_nt: TGTGCCAGCAGCCTGGGACTAGCGGGAGGCGGTGGGGAGCTGTTTTTT
v_call: TRBV27; d_call: .; clone_size: .; cdr3_length: 15; j_call: TRBJ1-3; cdr3_aa: CASSLTADSGNTIYF; cdr3_nt: TGTGCCAGCAGTTTGACAGCTGACTCTGGAAACACCATATATTTT
v_call: TRBV11-3; d_call: .; clone_size: .; cdr3_length: 14; j_call: TRBJ2-3; cdr3_aa: CASSPMALSDTQYF; cdr3_nt: TGTGCCAGCAGCCCAATGGCATTATCAGATACGCAGTATTTT
v_call: TRBV5-4; d_call: TRBD1; clone_size: few; cdr3_length: 15; j_call: TRBJ1-1; cdr3_aa: CASSWGQGVNTEAFF; cdr3_nt: TGTGCCAGCAGCTGGGGACAGGGGGTAAACACTGAAGCTTTCTTT
v_call: TRBV10-1; d_call: TRBD1; clone_size: few; cdr3_length: 14; j_call: TRBJ2-5; cdr3_aa: CASSESGQQETQYF; cdr3_nt: TGCGCCAGCAGTGAGTCGGGACAGCAAGAGACCCAGTACTTC
v_call: TRBV27; d_call: TRBD1; clone_size: .; cdr3_length: 16; j_call: TRBJ2-7; cdr3_aa: CASSLGLGQGSREQYF; cdr3_nt: TGTGCCAGCAGTTTGGGTTTGGGACAGGGGTCGCGGGAGCAGTACTTC
v_call: TRBV6-5; d_call: TRBD1; clone_size: .; cdr3_length: 14; j_call: TRBJ2-7; cdr3_aa: CASGTGTGAGEQYF; cdr3_nt: TGTGCCAGCGGGACCGGGACAGGGGCGGGGGAGCAGTACTTC
v_call: TRBV6-5; d_call: .; clone_size: .; cdr3_length: 15; j_call: TRBJ1-5; cdr3_aa: CASSRQAVSNQPQHF; cdr3_nt: TGTGCCAGCAGTCGACAGGCCGTTAGCAATCAGCCCCAGCATTTT
v_call: TRBV27; d_call: .; clone_size: .; cdr3_length: 16; j_call: TRBJ1-3; cdr3_aa: CASSLSQRFSGNTIYF; cdr3_nt: TGTGCCAGCAGTTTAAGCCAGAGGTTCTCTGGAAACACCATATATTTT
v_call: TRBV15; d_call: .; clone_size: .; cdr3_length: 14; j_call: TRBJ1-2; cdr3_aa: CATSLLRGGGGYTF; cdr3_nt: TGTGCCACCAGTTTGCTCCGGGGGGGCGGCGGCTACACCTTC
v_call: TRBV27; d_call: TRBD2; clone_size: .; cdr3_length: 16; j_call: TRBJ2-3; cdr3_aa: CASSLRLAGNTDTQYF; cdr3_nt: TGTGCCAGCAGTTTACGGCTAGCGGGAAACACAGATACGCAGTATTTT
v_call: TRBV28; d_call: TRBD1; clone_size: few; cdr3_length: 14; j_call: TRBJ1-5; cdr3_aa: CASSGGTGRQPQHF; cdr3_nt: TGTGCCAGCAGTGGTGGGACAGGGCGTCAGCCCCAGCATTTT
v_call: TRBV29-1; d_call: .; clone_size: .; cdr3_length: 13; j_call: TRBJ2-7; cdr3_aa: CSVEGRGSYEQYF; cdr3_nt: TGCAGCGTTGAAGGCAGGGGCTCCTACGAGCAGTACTTC
v_call: TRBV19; d_call: .; clone_size: .; cdr3_length: 13; j_call: TRBJ2-3; cdr3_aa: CASSSVRGDTQYF; cdr3_nt: TGTGCCAGTAGTTCGGTACGGGGAGATACGCAGTATTTT
v_call: TRBV2; d_call: .; clone_size: .; cdr3_length: 14; j_call: TRBJ1-1; cdr3_aa: CASNPGAGNTEAFF; cdr3_nt: TGTGCCAGCAACCCAGGGGCCGGGAACACTGAAGCTTTCTTT
v_call: TRBV11-1; d_call: TRBD2; clone_size: .; cdr3_length: 16; j_call: TRBJ2-3; cdr3_aa: CASSSSRAGRGDTQYF; cdr3_nt: TGTGCCAGCAGCTCTAGTCGTGCCGGGAGGGGAGATACGCAGTATTTT
v_call: TRBV27; d_call: TRBD2; clone_size: few; cdr3_length: 14; j_call: TRBJ2-7; cdr3_aa: CASSLTREVYEQYF; cdr3_nt: TGTGCCAGCAGTTTGACGCGGGAGGTCTACGAGCAGTACTTC
v_call: TRBV2; d_call: .; clone_size: .; cdr3_length: 14; j_call: TRBJ2-2; cdr3_aa: CASRANREKGELFF; cdr3_nt: TGTGCCAGCAGGGCGAACAGGGAAAAGGGGGAGCTGTTTTTT
v_call: TRBV5-1; d_call: .; clone_size: .; cdr3_length: 16; j_call: TRBJ1-2; cdr3_aa: CASSAVSTGYGYGYTF; cdr3_nt: TGCGCCAGCAGCGCCGTCTCAACAGGATACGGCTATGGCTACACCTTC
v_call: TRBV6-1; d_call: .; clone_size: .; cdr3_length: 16; j_call: TRBJ2-7; cdr3_aa: CASSESQQSYLSEQYF; cdr3_nt: TGTGCCAGCAGTGAATCCCAACAGAGTTACTTATCCGAGCAGTACTTC
v_call: TRBV20-1; d_call: .; clone_size: .; cdr3_length: 11; j_call: TRBJ1-1; cdr3_aa: CSARGGLEAFF; cdr3_nt: TGCAGTGCCCGAGGGGGTCTTGAAGCTTTCTTT
v_call: TRBV5-4; d_call: .; clone_size: .; cdr3_length: 14; j_call: TRBJ1-1; cdr3_aa: CASSLQGMNTEAFF; cdr3_nt: TGTGCCAGCAGCTTGCAGGGGATGAACACTGAAGCTTTCTTT